The clone carrying this TCR beta chain was detected only a few times. The antigen remains undetermined. The authors made TCR beta libraries by quantitative 5'-RACE with molecular barcodes. Via MiXCR, TCRdb re-called the 5' RACE reads, giving one row per CDR3 protein. This sample has some 100,000 distinct CDR3 sequences, with 9% found just once. The CDR3 has 14 residues. Germline CDR1 reads SEHNR; CDR2 reads FQNEAQ (reference sequence). V trimming: 1 base; J trimming: 8 bases; junction bases outside the gene matches: 7. These data come from a study of CD8 T cells in ankylosing spondylitis. Study observations and caveats: The study identified a TCR beta motif of eight highly homologous variants that appeared characteristic of ankylosing spondylitis blood. Significantly higher representation of disease-linked clones was reported for matched ankylosing spondylitis synovial fluid. Previously reported in reactive arthritis synovial fluid and blood were some of the motif variants. As for the disease-linked clones, they showed a CD8+ phenotype and occurred at relatively low frequencies in peripheral blood.

The clonotype was recovered from a male donor with ankylosing spondylitis. The specimen sequenced was blood, either unsorted or a sorted T cell fraction (not recorded which). This chain uses TRBV7-9 with TRBJ1-1; 7 nucleotides match TRBD1. This CDR3 is CASSLGEGAWEAFF. The CDR3 nucleotides read TGTGCCAGCAGCTTAGGGGAGGGGGCCTGGGAAGCTTTCTTT.